This is a list of T cell receptor beta chains from one sample in a study of blood T cell repertoires in COVID-19. Sequenced by immunoSEQ multiplex PCR; TCRdb stores in-frame clones only, minus some. The table records some 310,000 clones, 90% of them present only once. Sequencing was performed on peripheral blood. These receptors were collected from a woman in her 40s with COVID-19, enrolled during active disease. CDR3s include the opening cysteine and the closing phenylalanine or tryptophan. D genes are given only for firm matches. Only some rows state a clone size, as once, few, many or a class for expanded clones.

>NA|TRBJ2-3|TRBV12-3/TRBV12-4|NA
CASSLARPTPEYF
TGTGCCAGCAGTTTAGCGCGGCCCACCCCAGAGTATTTT
>TRBD1|TRBJ2-3|TRBV19|NA
CASSQGVKDTQYF
TGTGCCAGTAGCCAGGGGGTTAAAGATACGCAGTATTTT
>NA|TRBJ2-7|TRBV4-3|NA
CASSQDSSYEQYF
TGCGCCAGCAGCCAAGACAGCTCCTACGAGCAGTACTTC
>NA|TRBJ2-3|TRBV4-3|NA
CASSQRGGGTDTQYF
TGCGCCAGCAGCCAAAGGGGGGGTGGCACAGATACGCAGTATTTT
>NA|TRBJ1-5|TRBV18|once
CASSPLQDSNQPQHF
TGTGCCAGCTCACCATTACAGGATAGCAATCAGCCCCAGCATTTT
>NA|TRBJ1-5|TRBV2|NA
CASRERQVHQPQHF
TGTGCCAGCAGGGAGAGACAGGTTCATCAGCCCCAGCATTTT
>TRBD2|TRBJ2-1|TRBV3-1/TRBV3-2|NA
CASSQIAGALSYNEQFF
TGTGCCAGCAGCCAAATAGCGGGGGCCCTCTCCTACAATGAGCAGTTCTTC
>TRBD2|TRBJ2-7|TRBV9|NA
CASSHGGTSGMVVEQYF
TGTGCCAGCAGCCATGGGGGAACTAGCGGGATGGTCGTGGAGCAGTACTTC
>TRBD2|TRBJ2-7|TRBV11-2|NA
CASSLGGTSGSVILEQYF
TGTGCCAGCAGCTTAGGTGGGACTAGCGGGAGCGTCATCCTCGAGCAGTACTTC
>TRBD1|TRBJ1-5|TRBV7-2|NA
CASSLDRGYSNQPQHF
TGTGCCAGCAGCTTAGACAGGGGCTATAGCAATCAGCCCCAGCATTTT
>NA|TRBJ1-5|TRBV27|once
CASSLRDRDQPQHF
TGTGCCAGCAGTCTCAGGGATCGGGATCAGCCCCAGCATTTT
>NA|TRBJ2-2|TRBV9|NA
CASSVAGGTNTGELFF
TGTGCCAGCAGCGTAGCTGGGGGGACGAACACCGGGGAGCTGTTTTTT
>NA|TRBJ1-6|TRBV6-2/TRBV6-3|NA
CASSRGDWGSPLHF
TGTGCCAGCAGTCGAGGGGACTGGGGTTCACCCCTCCACTTT
>NA|TRBJ1-2|TRBV27|NA
CASSPQGAGYTF
TGTGCCAGCAGTCCCCAGGGTGCGGGATACACCTTC
>NA|TRBJ2-6|TRBV7-8|NA
CASSFTGPGANVLTF
TGTGCCAGCAGCTTTACAGGGCCGGGGGCCAACGTCCTGACTTTC
>NA|TRBJ2-5|TRBV28|NA
CASSSTGIQETQYF
TGTGCCAGCAGTTCCACAGGGATCCAAGAGACCCAGTACTTC
>NA|TRBJ1-5|TRBV6-2/TRBV6-3|once
CASSYGGGRALGQPQHF
TGTGCCAGCAGTTACGGGGGGGGACGGGCCTTGGGACAGCCCCAGCATTTT
>NA|TRBJ2-7|TRBV9|NA
CASSGITGYEQYF
TGTGCCAGCAGCGGCATAACAGGGTACGAGCAGTACTTC